This is a list of T cell receptor beta chains from one sample in a study of cytomegalovirus exposure and HLA in healthy donors. Assay: immunoSEQ multiplex PCR; the TCRdb copy retains only in-frame clones and omits some. This sample has 200,000 or so clones, with 70% to 85% found just once. The sample consisted of PBMCs. Source of these receptors: a woman under 40 in good health and CMV-seropositive. Each CDR3 is given with its conserved first and last residue. Each record gives: J gene, clone size, D gene, V gene, CDR3 DNA, CDR3 protein. D genes are given only for firm matches. Clone size is not always given. Where it is, it says once, few, many or a class for expanded clones.

>TRBJ2-7|.|.|TRBV10-1
TGCGCCAGCAGTGATAGCGGCCAGCCCTACGAGCAGTACTTC
CASSDSGQPYEQYF
>TRBJ2-2|once|.|TRBV2
TGTGCCAGCAGCCCCTTGGGAGTGGGGACCGGGGAGCTGTTTTTT
CASSPLGVGTGELFF
>TRBJ2-1|.|.|TRBV2
TGTGCCAGCACATTTGTGGGCCGGTACAATGAGCAGTTCTTC
CASTFVGRYNEQFF
>TRBJ2-6|.|TRBD1|TRBV9
TGTGCCAGTGACAGGGGGCTAGGTGGGGCCAACGTCCTGACTTTC
CASDRGLGGANVLTF
>TRBJ1-1|.|.|TRBV28
TGTGCCAGCAGTTTGGGTGGAAGGGGCGAAGCTTTCTTT
CASSLGGRGEAFF
>TRBJ1-2|.|.|TRBV28
TGTGCCAGCAGTCCTCCGACCCACCAACTAAAGGATGGCTACACCTTC
CASSPPTHQLKDGYTF
>TRBJ2-1|.|TRBD2|TRBV29-1
TGCAGCGCAACACTAGCGGGGGTGGGCGAGCAGTTCTTC
CSATLAGVGEQFF
>TRBJ2-6|.|TRBD1|TRBV30
TGTGCCTGGGCAAACAGGGGCGCTGGGGCCAACGTCCTGACTTTC
CAWANRGAGANVLTF
>TRBJ1-2|.|.|TRBV29-1
TGCAGCGTTGAAGGGAGGAGCGGATTTGGGTTCTCTGGCTACACCTTC
CSVEGRSGFGFSGYTF
>TRBJ2-7|.|TRBD2|TRBV27
TGTGCCAGCAGTTCCCCCTCGAGTAGCGGGAGGCCTCCTCCTTGGGAGTACTTC
CASSSPSSSGRPPPWEYF
>TRBJ2-7|.|TRBD2|TRBV5-4
TGTGCCAGCAGCTTGTGGGGGGGGGAGAAGACCCACGAGCAGTACTTC
CASSLWGGEKTHEQYF
>TRBJ2-7|.|TRBD2|TRBV9
TGTGCCAGCAGCTTCGGGACTAGCGGGGAGAGCGAGCAGTACTTC
CASSFGTSGESEQYF
>TRBJ2-6|.|.|TRBV13
TGTGCCAGCAGCTTAGACGCAAGAACTAGCTCTGGGGCCAACGTCCTGACTTTC
CASSLDARTSSGANVLTF
>TRBJ1-2|.|TRBD1|TRBV28
TGTGCCAGCAGTCCCAGCGTTGCGGGACAGGGCCGAACTTACACCTTC
CASSPSVAGQGRTYTF
>TRBJ2-1|once|TRBD2|TRBV5-1
TGCGCCAGCAGCCTCAGCGGGAGGGGGTACAATGAGCAGTTCTTC
CASSLSGRGYNEQFF
>TRBJ2-5|.|TRBD1|TRBV2
TGTGCCAGCAGTGACCCTGACGGGACAGCACAAGAGACCCAGTACTTC
CASSDPDGTAQETQYF
>TRBJ2-2|.|TRBD2|TRBV4-2
TGTGCCAGCAGCCAAGTTATCGGGACTAGTCTGAACACCGGGGAGCTGTTTTTT
CASSQVIGTSLNTGELFF
>TRBJ1-5|.|TRBD1|TRBV28
TGTGCCAGCGGAGAAACAGGGGTGGGGTATCAGCCCCAGCATTTT
CASGETGVGYQPQHF
>TRBJ2-7|.|TRBD1|TRBV28
TGTGCCAGCAGTTCGCAGGGGGCAGACGAGCAGTACTTC
CASSSQGADEQYF
>TRBJ2-7|few|TRBD2|TRBV29-1
TGCAGCGGAGCTGCGGGAGACTCCTACGAGCAGTACTTC
CSGAAGDSYEQYF
>TRBJ1-2|.|TRBD1|TRBV7-9
TGTGCCAGCAGGCCACCCGGGACAGCCTATGGCTACACCTTC
CASRPPGTAYGYTF
>TRBJ2-1|once|TRBD2|TRBV30
TGTGCCTGGAGTGTAGGCAGGGAGGGCGAGCAGTTCTTC
CAWSVGREGEQFF
>TRBJ1-5|few|.|TRBV29-1
TGCAGCGTCCGGGACAATTACAATCAGCCCCAGCATTTT
CSVRDNYNQPQHF
>TRBJ2-7|.|.|TRBV6-1
TGTGCCAGCAGGGTGGGGGGACCCTCCTACGAGCAGTACTTC
CASRVGGPSYEQYF
>TRBJ1-3|once|.|TRBV6-1
TGTGCCAGCAGTGAAAGAGGGGGTGGGGGAAACACCATATATTTT
CASSERGGGGNTIYF
>TRBJ1-2|.|TRBD1|TRBV6-5
TGTGCCAGCAGTTACACCCCGCCGGGACAGGGGTATGGCTACACCTTC
CASSYTPPGQGYGYTF
>TRBJ2-2|.|.|TRBV5-1
TGCGCCAGCGGAGATTCACTAACCGGGGAGCTGTTTTTT
CASGDSLTGELFF
>TRBJ2-1|.|.|TRBV15
TGTGCCACCAGCATGGACTTAGGCTACAATGAGCAGTTCTTC
CATSMDLGYNEQFF
>TRBJ1-2|.|.|TRBV7-2
TGTGCCAGCAGCTGGGGCGGGGTTGGCTACACCTTC
CASSWGGVGYTF
>TRBJ2-1|.|TRBD2|TRBV2
TGTGCCAGCATTACAAGGACAGCCGGGACTAGCGGGAGAAATGAGCAGTTCTTC
CASITRTAGTSGRNEQFF
>TRBJ2-5|.|.|TRBV2
TGTGCCAGCAGTGAAGCGGGGGCCTCAGGAGAGACCCAGTACTTC
CASSEAGASGETQYF
>TRBJ2-1|.|.|TRBV28
TGTGCCAGCAGTTTTACGACTCGCTACAATGAGCAGTTCTTC
CASSFTTRYNEQFF
>TRBJ2-7|.|.|TRBV18
TGTGCCAGCTCGCTCGGAACAGGGCAGTACGAGCAGTACTTC
CASSLGTGQYEQYF
>TRBJ1-2|.|.|TRBV29-1
TGCAGCGTCCCCCAAGAGGACTATGGCTACACCTTC
CSVPQEDYGYTF
>TRBJ2-1|once|.|TRBV28
TGTGCCAGCAGACTACAGGGAGTCAATGAGCAGTTCTTC
CASRLQGVNEQFF
>TRBJ1-2|.|.|TRBV2
TGTGCCAGCAGGGGAAGGACAGTGATCGCAGGCTACACCTTC
CASRGRTVIAGYTF
>TRBJ2-2|.|.|TRBV29-1
TGCAGCGCTCCCTCCGGAGCCGGCGAGCTGTTTTTT
CSAPSGAGELFF